This record covers a single T cell receptor (beta chain). Its antigen is currently not known. No much larger clonotype is one base removed from it; base qualities were not supplied. TCRbeta CDR3 regions were amplified from genomic DNA using the immunoSEQ Assay, a bias-controlled multiplex PCR. The paper's processing steps were these. Nucleated cell counts per sample were estimated from amplification of reference gene primers within the assay. To quantify the absolute abundance of each unique TCRbeta CDR3 rearrangement, sequence reads were collapsed and filtered. Productive Simpson clonality was computed per sample as the square root of Simpson's diversity index over productive rearrangements. TCRdb obtained this table from immuneACCESS and retained in-frame rearrangements with V and J assigned. These tables miss some clones; where compared with another copy, unresolved V genes account for less than half of the shortfall, and the remainder is unexplained. Clonal size and the V and J genes are those of that table, whereas D and trimming came from the DNA. The sample profile shows 350,000 or so clones; about 86% of them were found once. About 4.2% of the sample comes from the top ten.

Participants in the prospective study were aged roughly 18 to 100 years, lived in some 24 United States geographic areas, and enrolled through a virtual design. In the prospective study, participants were assigned to cohorts based on the clinical history participants reported in a screening survey and a study questionnaire. Mobile phlebotomists in the prospective study collected whole blood, serum and a nasopharyngeal or oropharyngeal swab from every participant. Additional blood draws and questionnaires over an approximately two-month period could optionally be provided by prospective study participants. Blood samples from the prospective study were shipped frozen or at room temperature prior to DNA extraction. This sample stems from a study of blood T cell repertoires in COVID-19 (dated by TCRdb to the early 2020s). Looking at the study overall: Collaborator samples came from the United States, Italy and Spain and covered acute and convalescent phases of COVID-19. The prospective study material was composed of cDNA or gDNA derived from T cells, B-cell-depleted T cells, or PBMCs. Subjects who had been exposed to COVID-19, were actively infected with it, or had recovered from it provided the deeply sampled blood TCRbeta repertoires that made up the dataset. The repertoires were released in a freely available public database intended as a resource for research on the immune response to SARS-CoV-2. The samples were drawn from two sources: the first 160 participants of the ongoing ImmuneRACE study, and 1,200 or so subjects contributed by 6 global collaborators. A de-identified subject ID, COVID-19 status, age in years and sex were almost always included in the sample metadata. Where available, HLA class I and class II types were obtained from metadata supplied by the sample provider rather than from assay-based typing. Points the paper makes about the study in general: The amount of clinical and demographic metadata varied by source and participant and was provided uncurated.

The CDR3 holds 13 amino acids from the cysteine to the phenylalanine. The sequence is cut down to CDR3 DNA, 39 bases in frame from base 1. CDR1 and CDR2 were assigned from the germline V gene (reference sequence) as SEHNR and FQNEAQ. The germline V end is reduced by 3 bases and the J end by 7 bases; junction bases left unmatched: 3. The chain links TRBV7-9 with TRBJ2-1; 7 central bases correspond to TRBD1. Source material: PBMCs or T cells enriched from blood (not recorded which). The sequence was collected from a woman in her thirties or forties with acute COVID-19. The CDR3 corresponds to CASSLTGSNEQFF. In nucleotides, the sequence is TGTGCCAGCAGCTTGACAGGGTCGAATGAGCAGTTCTTC.